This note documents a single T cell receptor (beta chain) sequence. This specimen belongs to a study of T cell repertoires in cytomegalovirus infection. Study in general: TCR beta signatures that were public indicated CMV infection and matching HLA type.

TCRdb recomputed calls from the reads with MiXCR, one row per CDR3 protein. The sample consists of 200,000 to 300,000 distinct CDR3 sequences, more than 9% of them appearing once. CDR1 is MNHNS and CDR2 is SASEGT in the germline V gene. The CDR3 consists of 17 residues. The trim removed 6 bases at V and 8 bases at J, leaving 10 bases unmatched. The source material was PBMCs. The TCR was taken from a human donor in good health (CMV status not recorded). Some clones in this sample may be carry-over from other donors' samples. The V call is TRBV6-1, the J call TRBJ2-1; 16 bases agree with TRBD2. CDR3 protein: CASRSGTSGRGEDEQFF. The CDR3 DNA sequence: TGTGCCAGCAGGTCCGGGACTAGCGGGAGGGGCGAAGATGAGCAGTTCTTC.